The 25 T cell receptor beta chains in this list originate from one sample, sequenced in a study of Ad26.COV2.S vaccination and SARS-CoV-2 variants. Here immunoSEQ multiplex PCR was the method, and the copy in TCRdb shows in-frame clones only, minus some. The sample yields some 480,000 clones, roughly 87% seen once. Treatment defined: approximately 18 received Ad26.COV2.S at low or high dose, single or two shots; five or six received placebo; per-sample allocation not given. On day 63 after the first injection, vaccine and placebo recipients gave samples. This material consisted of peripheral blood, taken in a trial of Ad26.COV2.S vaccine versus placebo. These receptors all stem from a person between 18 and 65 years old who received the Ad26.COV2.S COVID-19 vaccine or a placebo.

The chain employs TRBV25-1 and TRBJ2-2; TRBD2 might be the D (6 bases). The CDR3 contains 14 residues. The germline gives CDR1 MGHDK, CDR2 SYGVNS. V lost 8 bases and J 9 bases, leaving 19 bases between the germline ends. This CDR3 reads CASGGTSEHRELFF. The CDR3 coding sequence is TGTGCCAGCGGTGGGACTTCAGAACACCGGGAGCTGTTTTTT.

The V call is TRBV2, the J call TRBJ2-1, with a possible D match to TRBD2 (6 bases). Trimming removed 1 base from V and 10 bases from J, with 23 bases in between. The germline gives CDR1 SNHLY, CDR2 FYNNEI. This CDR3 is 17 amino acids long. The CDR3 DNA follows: TGTGCCAGCAGTGAAGAAACACTAGCCTTAAGGGTTGAGGAGCAGTTCTTC. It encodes CASSEETLALRVEEQFF.

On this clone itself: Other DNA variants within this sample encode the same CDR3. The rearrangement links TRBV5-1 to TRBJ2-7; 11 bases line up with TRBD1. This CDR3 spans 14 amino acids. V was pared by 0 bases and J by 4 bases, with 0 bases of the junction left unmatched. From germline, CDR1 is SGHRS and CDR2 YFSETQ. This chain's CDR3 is CASSLGDRGYEQYF. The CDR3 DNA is TGCGCCAGCAGCTTGGGGGACAGGGGGTACGAGCAGTACTTC.

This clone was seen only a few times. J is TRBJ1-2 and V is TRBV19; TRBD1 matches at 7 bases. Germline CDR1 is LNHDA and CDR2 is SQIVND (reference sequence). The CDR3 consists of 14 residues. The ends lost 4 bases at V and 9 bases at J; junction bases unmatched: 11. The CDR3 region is CASSTTGRGNRYTF. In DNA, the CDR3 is TGTGCCAGTAGTACGACAGGGCGCGGTAATCGCTACACCTTC.

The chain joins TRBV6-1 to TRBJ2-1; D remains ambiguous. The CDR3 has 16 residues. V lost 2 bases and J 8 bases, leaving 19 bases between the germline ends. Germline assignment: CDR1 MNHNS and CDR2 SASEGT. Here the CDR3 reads CASSESSPWSGDEQFF. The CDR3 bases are TGTGCCAGCAGTGAAAGCTCCCCCTGGTCTGGGGATGAGCAGTTCTTC.

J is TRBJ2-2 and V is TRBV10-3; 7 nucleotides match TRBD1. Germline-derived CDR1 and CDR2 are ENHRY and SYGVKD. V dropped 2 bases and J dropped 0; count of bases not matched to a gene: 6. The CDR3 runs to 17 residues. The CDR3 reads CAISERAGGTNTGELFF. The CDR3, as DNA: TGTGCCATCAGTGAGCGGGCAGGGGGAACGAACACCGGGGAGCTGTTTTTT.

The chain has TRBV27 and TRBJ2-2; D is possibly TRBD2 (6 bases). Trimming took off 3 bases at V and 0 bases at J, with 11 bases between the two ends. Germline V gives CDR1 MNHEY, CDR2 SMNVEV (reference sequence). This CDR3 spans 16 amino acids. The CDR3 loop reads CASSFGGRPNTGELFF. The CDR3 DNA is TGTGCCAGCAGTTTTGGGGGGAGGCCGAACACCGGGGAGCTGTTTTTT.

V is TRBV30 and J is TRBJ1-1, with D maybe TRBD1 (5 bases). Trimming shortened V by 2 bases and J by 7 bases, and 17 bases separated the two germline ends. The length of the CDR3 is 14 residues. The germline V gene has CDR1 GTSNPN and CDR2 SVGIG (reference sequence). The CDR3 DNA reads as TGTGCCTGGAGTAAGGGATTGGGGGGGAGTGAAGCTTTCTTT. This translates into CAWSKGLGGSEAFF.

CDR3 DNA sequence: TGTGCCAGCCGACCAAGCGGGCTCCAGACCGATGAGCAGTTCTTC. Amino acids: CASRPSGLQTDEQFF. The V gene is TRBV18, the J gene TRBJ2-1; D possibly corresponds to TRBD2 (6 bases). The CDR3 loop spans 15 amino acids. Germline V gene data show CDR1 as KGHSH and CDR2 as LQKENI. V lost 8 bases and J lost 8, with 22 bases in between.

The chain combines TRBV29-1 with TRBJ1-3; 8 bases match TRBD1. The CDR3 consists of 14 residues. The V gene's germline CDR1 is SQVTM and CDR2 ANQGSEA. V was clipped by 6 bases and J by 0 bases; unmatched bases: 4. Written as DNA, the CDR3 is TGCAGCGTCGAGACAGGGGACTCTGGAAACACCATATATTTT. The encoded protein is CSVETGDSGNTIYF.

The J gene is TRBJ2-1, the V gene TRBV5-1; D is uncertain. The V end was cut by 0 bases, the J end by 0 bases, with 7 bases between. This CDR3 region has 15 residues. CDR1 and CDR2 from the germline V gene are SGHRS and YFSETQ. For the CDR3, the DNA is TGCGCCAGCAGCTTGGGACGACCCTCCTACAATGAGCAGTTCTTC. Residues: CASSLGRPSYNEQFF.

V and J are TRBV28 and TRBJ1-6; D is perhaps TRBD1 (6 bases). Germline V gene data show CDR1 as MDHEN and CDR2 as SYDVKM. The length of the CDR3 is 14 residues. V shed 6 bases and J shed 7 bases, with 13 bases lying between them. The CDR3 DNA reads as TGTGCCAGCAGCCAGACAGGTAGAAATTCACCCCTCCACTTT. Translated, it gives CASSQTGRNSPLHF.

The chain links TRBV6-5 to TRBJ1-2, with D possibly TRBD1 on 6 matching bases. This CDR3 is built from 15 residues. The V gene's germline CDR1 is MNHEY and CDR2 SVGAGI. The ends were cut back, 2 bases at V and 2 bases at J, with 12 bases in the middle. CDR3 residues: CASSYAGQINYGYTF. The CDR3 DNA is TGTGCCAGCAGTTACGCGGGACAAATCAACTATGGCTACACCTTC.

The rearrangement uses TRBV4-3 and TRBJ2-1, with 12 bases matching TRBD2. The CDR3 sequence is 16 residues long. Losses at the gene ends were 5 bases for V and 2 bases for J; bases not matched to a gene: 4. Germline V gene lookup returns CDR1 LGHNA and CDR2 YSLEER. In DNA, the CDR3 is TGCGCCAGCAGCTATAGGACTAGCGGGACCTACAATGAGCAGTTCTTC. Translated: CASSYRTSGTYNEQFF.

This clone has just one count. This CDR3 is CASSPRQGPSSGNTIYF. In DNA form, the CDR3 reads TGTGCCAGCAGCCCCCGACAGGGGCCTAGCTCTGGAAACACCATATATTTT. The J gene is TRBJ1-3, the V gene TRBV7-2, with 8 bases aligning to TRBD1. With 5 bases clipped from V and 0 bases from J, the junction kept 9 bases outside the gene matches. This CDR3 spans 17 amino acids. Germline V gene data show CDR1 as SGHTA and CDR2 as FQGNSA. Filled out from reference TRBV7-2 and TRBJ1-3, the complete variable domain reads GAGVSQSPSNKVTEKGKDVELRCDPISGHTALYWYRQSLGQGLEFLIYFQGNSAPDKSGLPSDRFSAERTGGSVSTLTIQRTQQEDSAVYLCASSPRQGPSSGNTIYFGEGSWLTVV.

The CDR3: CAISLGGAKEKLFF. The CDR3 nucleotides read TGTGCCATCTCCCTGGGGGGGGCGAAGGAAAAACTGTTTTTT. The genes are TRBV10-3 and TRBJ1-4; tentatively, D is TRBD1 (6 bases). V lost 8 bases and J lost 8, with 18 bases in between. The CDR3 runs 14 residues. Germline V gene lookup returns CDR1 ENHRY and CDR2 SYGVKD.

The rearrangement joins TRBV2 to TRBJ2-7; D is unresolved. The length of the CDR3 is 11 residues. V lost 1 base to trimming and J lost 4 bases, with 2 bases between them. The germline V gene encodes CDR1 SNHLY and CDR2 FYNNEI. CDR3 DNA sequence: TGTGCCAGCAGTGAAGGTTACGAGCAGTACTTC. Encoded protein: CASSEGYEQYF.

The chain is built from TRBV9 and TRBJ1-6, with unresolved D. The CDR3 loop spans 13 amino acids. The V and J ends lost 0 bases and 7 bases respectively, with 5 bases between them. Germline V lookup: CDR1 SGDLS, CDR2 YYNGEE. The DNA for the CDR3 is TGTGCCAGCAGCGTAGCCGTCAATTCACCCCTCCACTTT. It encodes CASSVAVNSPLHF.

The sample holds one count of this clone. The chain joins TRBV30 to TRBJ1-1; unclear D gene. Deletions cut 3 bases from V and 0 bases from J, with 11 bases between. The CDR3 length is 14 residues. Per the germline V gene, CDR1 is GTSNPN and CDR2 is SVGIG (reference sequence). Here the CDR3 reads CAWRVHGVNTEAFF. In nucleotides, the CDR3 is TGTGCCTGGAGAGTCCACGGGGTGAACACTGAAGCTTTCTTT.

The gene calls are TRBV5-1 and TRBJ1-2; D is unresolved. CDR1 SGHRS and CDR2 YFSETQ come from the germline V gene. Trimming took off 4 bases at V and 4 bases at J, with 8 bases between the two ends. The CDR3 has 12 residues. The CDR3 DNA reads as TGCGCCAGCAGCGAACGGGGCTATGGCTACACCTTC. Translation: CASSERGYGYTF.

CDR3 nucleotide sequence: TGTGCCAGCAGCATTCGGGCAGGGGAGGTCGGCAATCAGCCCCAGCATTTT. Amino acid sequence: CASSIRAGEVGNQPQHF. This sequence joins TRBV21-1 and TRBJ1-5. TRBV21-1 is a pseudogene locus. CDR3 length equals 17 residues.

CDR3 residues: CASSYGQRQGHNEQFF. The CDR3 DNA sequence: TGTGCCAGCAGTTACGGGCAAAGGCAGGGGCACAATGAGCAGTTCTTC. This chain links TRBV6-2 or TRBV6-3 with TRBJ2-1; D is perhaps TRBD1 (6 bases). This CDR3 has 16 amino acids. Per the germline V gene, CDR1 is MNHEY and CDR2 is SVGEGT. Deletions cut 2 bases from V and 5 bases from J, with 16 bases between.

The chain's CDR3 is CASRDFRSSYNSPLHF. The CDR3 bases are TGTGCCAGTAGGGACTTTCGAAGCTCCTATAATTCACCCCTCCACTTT. V gene TRBV19 combines with J gene TRBJ1-6; D is uncertain. The germline V gene encodes CDR1 LNHDA and CDR2 SQIVND (reference sequence). The CDR3 covers 16 residues. Trimming took 6 bases from V and 0 from J, leaving 12 bases between them.

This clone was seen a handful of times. The CDR3 loop reads CASSLAGNPGLAGVLYNEQFF. In nucleotides, the CDR3 is TGTGCCAGCAGCTTAGCGGGCAATCCGGGACTAGCGGGAGTATTGTACAATGAGCAGTTCTTC. The chain uses TRBV7-6 and TRBJ2-1; 14 bases map to TRBD2. The J segment lost 4 bases and the V segment lost 0 bases, leaving 14 bases of the junction unmatched. The CDR3 is 21 amino acids. Germline V gives CDR1 SGHVS, CDR2 FNYEAQ.

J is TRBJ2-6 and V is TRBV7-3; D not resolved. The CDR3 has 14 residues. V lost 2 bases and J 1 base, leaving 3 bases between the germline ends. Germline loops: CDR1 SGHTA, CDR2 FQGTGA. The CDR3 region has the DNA TGTGCCAGCAGCTTATTTTCTGGGGCCAACGTCCTGACTTTC. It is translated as CASSLFSGANVLTF.